A single sample gave rise to the 8 T cell receptor beta chains below, sequenced in a study of low-dose radiotherapy and immunotherapy resistance in tumors. cDNA synthesis used a TRAV/TRBV-specific primer set for both chains. The authors amplified TCRs for approximately 18 PCR cycles with a constant-region primer and a V-primer adapter. Each CDR3 protein is one row after TCRdb ran MiXCR on the reads. This sample yields about 30,000 distinct CDR3 sequences, of which around 50% are seen a single time; approximately 6% belongs to the top ten. The time point denotes: after trial treatment. Treatment specified: LDRT plus nivolumab, ipilimumab, low-dose cyclophosphamide and aspirin (RACIN trial). The sequencing here drew on PBMCs, taken after low-dose radiotherapy plus immunotherapy. The receptors here all came from a male donor with gallbladder cancer.

This rearrangement joins TRBV6-2 or TRBV6-3 to TRBJ1-1, with D hard to call. V lost 6 bases to trimming and J lost 1 base, with 12 bases between them. The CDR3 length is 14 residues. CDR1 and CDR2 (germline): MNHEY, SVGEGT. The CDR3 here is CASSSLGGNTEAFF. The CDR3 nucleotides are TGTGCCAGCAGCTCACTAGGCGGGAACACTGAAGCTTTCTTT.

This clonotype was detected many times. A read error may account for a junction end that differs from germline. This sequence joins TRBV5-1 and TRBJ2-3, with D perhaps TRBD2 (6 bases). The V gene's germline CDR1 is SGHRS and CDR2 YFSETQ. The CDR3 is 15 amino acids. CDR3 loop: CASRLEGMSTDTQYF. DNA of the CDR3: TGCGCCAGCAGGTTGGAGGGAATGAGCACAGATACGCAGTATTTT.

Regarding this clonotype: A far larger clone lies a single base away; this is likely a read error. The chain recombines TRBV28 with TRBJ2-5; 14 nucleotides agree with TRBD2. J lost 11 bases, V lost 5 bases, and 19 bases had no gene match. This CDR3 spans 18 amino acids. Germline lookup yields CDR1 MDHEN and CDR2 SYDVKM. The CDR3 sequence: CASSQTSGRASSYNEQYF. The CDR3 DNA reads as TGTGCCAGCAGTCAGACTAGCGGGAGGGCCAGCTCCTACAATGAGCAGTACTTC.

As to this clonotype: This likely traces to a read error, being one base from a far larger clone. V and J are TRBV13 and TRBJ2-7; 7 nucleotides match TRBD2. This CDR3 has 15 amino acids. Germline CDR1 PRHDT, CDR2 FYEKMQ (reference sequence). The CDR3 region is CATSRDKGRGREHYF. The CDR3, as DNA: TGTGCCACCAGCAGAGATAAAGGGAGGGGCCGGGAGCACTACTTC.

This sequence joins TRBV4-1 and TRBJ1-3; TRBD1 agrees at 7 bases. After removal of 0 bases from V and 3 bases from J, the junction contained 5 bases not matched to a gene. In germline, CDR1 is MGHRA, CDR2 YSYEKL. The CDR3 contains 16 residues. The CDR3: CASSQDLTGLGNTIYF. DNA for the CDR3: TGCGCCAGCAGCCAAGATCTGACAGGGCTTGGAAACACCATATATTTT.

This clonotype is labeled as medium-sized (0.01 to 0.1%). The rearrangement links TRBV11-2 to TRBJ2-5; D unclear. CDR1 SGHAT and CDR2 FQNNGV come from the germline V gene. V dropped 0 bases and J dropped 5 bases, with 4 bases sitting between them. The CDR3 spans 12 residues. CDR3 sequence: CASSLDLETQYF. The CDR3 DNA follows: TGTGCCAGCAGCTTAGATTTGGAGACCCAGTACTTC.

J is TRBJ2-7 and V is TRBV30, with 11 bases aligning to TRBD1. This CDR3 spans 15 amino acids. The germline V gene has CDR1 GTSNPN and CDR2 SVGIG (reference sequence). After removal of 2 bases from V and 4 bases from J, the junction contained 7 bases not matched to a gene. This chain's CDR3 is CAWSPDRGLGYEQYF. The DNA for the CDR3 is TGTGCCTGGAGTCCGGACAGGGGGCTTGGTTACGAGCAGTACTTC.

In this sample, this clonotype turned up many times. This chain uses TRBV4-1 with TRBJ2-2, with 7 bases aligning to TRBD2. The CDR3 totals 17 residues. Germline CDR1 and CDR2: MGHRA and YSYEKL. The V and J ends lost 2 bases and 5 bases, in that order; junction bases with no gene match: 11. Here the CDR3 DNA reads TGCGCCAGCAGCCAATCTACCTCGGGAGGAGGTACCGGGGAGCTGTTTTTT. The encoded protein is CASSQSTSGGGTGELFF.